This T cell receptor beta chain derives from a study of T cell changes during pregnancy in multiple sclerosis. With V trimmed by 5 bases and J by 5 bases, 5 bases remained unmatched. The length of the CDR3 is 13 residues. Germline V gene sequence: CDR1 SNHLY, CDR2 FYNNEI. Only in-frame clones appear in the TCRdb table, and some are missing; sequencing was by immunoSEQ multiplex PCR. This table holds 70,000 to 75,000 clones, over 85% found once. The gene calls are TRBV2 and TRBJ2-5, with 7 bases lining up with TRBD2. Sequences were derived from peripheral blood, sampled in the second trimester of pregnancy. The receptor was derived from a female donor in good health, enrolled as a control in a pregnancy study. The CDR3 region is CASSRGVGETQYF. The CDR3 DNA reads as TGTGCCAGCAGTCGGGGGGTCGGTGAGACCCAGTACTTC.